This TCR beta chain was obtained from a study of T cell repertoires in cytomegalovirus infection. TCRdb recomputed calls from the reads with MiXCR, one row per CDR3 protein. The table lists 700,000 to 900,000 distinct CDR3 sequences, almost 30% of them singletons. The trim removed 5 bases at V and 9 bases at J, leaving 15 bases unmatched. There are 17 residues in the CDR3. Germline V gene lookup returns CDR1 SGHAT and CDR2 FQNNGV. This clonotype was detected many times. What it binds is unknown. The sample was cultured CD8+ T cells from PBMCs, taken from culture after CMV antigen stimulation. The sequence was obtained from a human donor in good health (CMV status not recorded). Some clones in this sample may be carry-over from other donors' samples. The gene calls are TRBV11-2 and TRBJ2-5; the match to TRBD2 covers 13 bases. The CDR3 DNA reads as TGTGCCAGCAGCCCACGATTACTAGCGGGGGGGCCTGGCGCCCAGTACTTC. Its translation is CASSPRLLAGGPGAQYF.